This T cell receptor (beta chain) was sequenced during a study of response to subunit inactivated influenza vaccine. Whole-study findings and limits: Only a handful of new T cells, the authors suggested, are recruited with each seasonal influenza vaccination.

About this clonotype: Its antigen is undetermined.

V lost 3 bases and J lost 0, with 12 bases in between. This CDR3 is built from 15 residues. Germline CDR1 reads SEHNR; CDR2 reads FQNEAQ (reference sequence). TCRdb re-analysed the RT-PCR reads in MiXCR, keeping a single row per CDR3 protein. Of a few hundred thousand distinct CDR3 sequences in the sample, roughly 7.6% were seen once. This clonotype originated in a man aged 50-75 years who received an inactivated influenza vaccine. Source: PBMCs from blood, taken roughly 24 months after vaccination. The V call is TRBV7-9, the J call TRBJ2-7; D possibly corresponds to TRBD2 (6 bases). Here the CDR3 DNA reads TGTGCCAGCAGCTTCCGGGAGCGGAGCTCCTACGAGCAGTACTTC. It specifies CASSFRERSSYEQYF.